Following are 30 T cell receptor beta chains from one sample sequenced in a study of blood T cell repertoires in COVID-19. Only in-frame clones appear in the TCRdb table, and some are missing; sequencing was by immunoSEQ multiplex PCR. Of about 97,000 clones in the sample, over 70% were seen once. Specimen: peripheral blood. Source of these receptors: a man aged 60-69 years with acute or convalescent COVID-19.

This chain connects TRBV7-9 to TRBJ1-2; 8 bases align to TRBD1. Germline CDR1 is SEHNR and CDR2 is FQNEAQ (reference sequence). The CDR3 covers 15 residues. The ends lost 3 bases at V and 6 bases at J; junction bases unmatched: 9. CDR3 DNA sequence: TGTGCCAGCAGCTTGGCAGGGGGCGCGAATCATGGCTACACCTTC. Its translation: CASSLAGGANHGYTF.

V and J are TRBV5-8 and TRBJ2-1; 13 bases map to TRBD2. Looked up from germline, CDR1 is SGHTS and CDR2 is YDEGEE. CDR3 size: 18 residues. With V trimmed by 1 base and J by 4 bases, 8 bases remained unmatched. The CDR3: CASSLKLAGGPLYNEQFF. CDR3 bases: TGTGCCAGCAGCTTGAAACTAGCGGGAGGGCCGTTGTACAATGAGCAGTTCTTC.

V gene TRBV19 combines with J gene TRBJ2-5, with a possible D match to TRBD1 (8 bases). The germline V gene encodes CDR1 LNHDA and CDR2 SQIVND (reference sequence). Trimming removed 5 bases at V and 7 bases at J, with 17 bases between. CDR3 length: 14 amino acids. The CDR3 sequence is CASSGTGGVATQYF. The CDR3 DNA reads as TGTGCCAGTAGTGGAACAGGGGGGGTGGCGACCCAGTACTTC. The whole variable domain, filled in from reference TRBV19 and TRBJ2-5, reads DGGITQSPKYLFRKEGQNVTLSCEQNLNHDAMYWYRQDPGQGLRLIYYSQIVNDFQKGDIAEGYSVSREKKESFPLTVTSAQKNPTAFYLCASSGTGGVATQYFGPGTRLLVL.

The chain employs TRBV4-2 and TRBJ2-4; 9 nucleotides line up with TRBD1. Germline V gene lookup returns CDR1 LGHNA and CDR2 YNFKEQ. The J segment lost 7 bases and the V segment lost 1 base, leaving 8 bases of the junction unmatched. The CDR3 spans 16 residues. CDR3 region: CASSQVTGGSGNIQYF. The CDR3, as DNA: TGTGCCAGCAGCCAAGTGACAGGGGGTAGTGGGAACATTCAGTACTTC.

The chain links TRBV5-8 to TRBJ1-5; D unresolved. The germline CDR1 and CDR2 sequences are SGHTS and YDEGEE. The V end lost 2 bases, the J end lost 2 bases, and 5 bases lay between the germline ends. This CDR3 comprises 13 residues. CDR3 coding DNA: TGTGCCAGCAGCTTTCAGGGCAATCAGCCCCAGCATTTT. The encoded protein is CASSFQGNQPQHF.

This clone was observed a single time. The rearrangement links TRBV11-1 to TRBJ1-1; D may be TRBD1 (5 bases). CDR1 is SGHAT and CDR2 is FQDESV in the germline V gene (reference sequence). Trimming shortened V by 1 base and J by 0 bases, and 6 bases separated the two germline ends. The CDR3 runs to 14 residues. The CDR3 bases are TGTGCCAGCAGCTTAGAGGGGATGAACACTGAAGCTTTCTTT. It yields the protein CASSLEGMNTEAFF.

The CDR3 is CAISDAPGGSYGYTF. The CDR3 DNA reads TGTGCCATCAGTGATGCCCCAGGGGGAAGCTATGGCTACACCTTC. The rearrangement links TRBV10-3 to TRBJ1-2, with TRBD1 identical over 7 bases. CDR3 length equals 15 residues. CDR1 and CDR2 from the germline V gene are ENHRY and SYGVKD. J gave up 4 bases and V 3 bases, and 8 bases lay outside the gene matches.

The chain has TRBV5-3 and TRBJ2-3; D call uncertain. TRBV5-3 is assigned to the ORF class and has an uncertain function. This CDR3 comprises 15 residues. V dropped 3 bases and J dropped 2 bases, with 13 bases sitting between them. The CDR3 spells CARSCCSTYTDTQYF. Written as DNA, the CDR3 is TGTGCCAGAAGCTGTTGTAGCACCTACACAGATACGCAGTATTTT.

This clone showed up just once. The chain couples TRBV6-5 to TRBJ1-2; 10 bases match TRBD1. Germline loops: CDR1 MNHEY, CDR2 SVGAGI. With V trimmed by 6 bases and J by 2 bases, 3 bases remained unmatched. The CDR3 sequence is 14 residues long. The CDR3 spells CASSRGQGNYGYTF. CDR3 coding DNA: TGTGCCAGCAGCAGGGGACAGGGGAACTATGGCTACACCTTC.

The J gene is TRBJ1-3, the V gene TRBV19; D is possibly TRBD1 (6 bases). Trimming cost V 5 bases and J 7 bases, with 21 bases left between them. Germline-derived CDR1 and CDR2 are LNHDA and SQIVND (reference sequence). The CDR3 length is 16 residues. CDR3 amino acids: CASSLVQTGARNTIYF. The CDR3 region has the DNA TGTGCCAGTAGTCTCGTGCAGACAGGTGCGAGGAACACCATATATTTT.

The CDR3 protein is CASSLLGALNEQYF. CDR3 sequence (DNA): TGCGCCAGCAGCCTCTTAGGAGCCCTCAACGAGCAGTACTTC. This chain links TRBV4-1 with TRBJ2-7; D unclear. V was pared by 4 bases and J by 5 bases, with 15 bases between. The germline V gene has CDR1 MGHRA and CDR2 YSYEKL. The CDR3 loop spans 14 amino acids.

The chain combines TRBV7-9 with TRBJ2-3, with D tentatively TRBD2 (6 bases). The CDR3 is made up of 15 amino acids. Germline CDR1 SEHNR, CDR2 FQNEAQ (reference sequence). V was shortened by 8 bases and J by 0 bases, with 15 bases between the two germline ends. CDR3 amino acids: CASGTRSGSTDTQYF. Written as DNA, the CDR3 is TGTGCCAGCGGAACGAGAAGCGGGAGCACAGATACGCAGTATTTT.

The genes are TRBV11-3 and TRBJ2-1, with D possibly matching TRBD2 (6 bases). The CDR3 is 15 amino acids. The V gene lost 3 bases and the J gene lost 5 bases, with 14 bases spanning the gap. From germline, CDR1 is SGHNT and CDR2 YENEEA. The CDR3 here is CASSLIAGSNNEQFF. In nucleotides, the CDR3 is TGTGCCAGCAGCTTGATAGCCGGGAGTAACAATGAGCAGTTCTTC.

The chain links TRBV7-2 to TRBJ1-1; 8 bases map to TRBD1. CDR1 and CDR2 (germline): SGHTA, FQGNSA. The CDR3 is made up of 14 amino acids. V shed 1 base and J 10 bases; nucleotides not matched to a gene: 8. CDR3 in amino acids: CASSLVRDRGTAFF. Here the CDR3 DNA reads TGTGCCAGCAGCTTAGTTCGTGACAGGGGTACAGCTTTCTTT.

V gene TRBV27 combines with J gene TRBJ2-7; 11 bases are shared with TRBD2. The germline V gene encodes CDR1 MNHEY and CDR2 SMNVEV (reference sequence). After removal of 5 bases from V and 4 bases from J, the junction contained 1 base not matched to a gene. The CDR3 length is 13 residues. The CDR3 DNA reads as TGTGCCAGCAGTACTAGCGGGAGTTACGAGCAGTACTTC. Translation gives CASSTSGSYEQYF.

V and J are TRBV15 and TRBJ1-3; tentative D call: TRBD1 (6 bases). Germline CDR1 and CDR2: LNHNV and YYDKDF (reference sequence). V was clipped by 5 bases and J by 0 bases, with 11 bases between them. The CDR3 is 15 residues long. CDR3 nucleotides: TGTGCCACCAGCGTTTCGGACAGCTCTGGAAACACCATATATTTT. Residues: CATSVSDSSGNTIYF.

The CDR3 sequence is CASSPRPGTEAFF. The CDR3 nucleotides read TGTGCCAGCAGTCCCCGCCCGGGGACTGAAGCTTTCTTT. The gene calls are TRBV6-5 and TRBJ1-1, with D unclear. Germline lookup yields CDR1 MNHEY and CDR2 SVGAGI. V was pared by 5 bases and J by 5 bases, with 12 bases between. CDR3 length: 13 amino acids.

This clone was detected a few times. This chain joins TRBV5-4 and TRBJ1-4; a possible D gene is TRBD1 (5 bases). The CDR3 loop spans 14 amino acids. Trimming cost V 4 bases and J 8 bases, with 15 bases left between them. Germline V gives CDR1 SGHNT, CDR2 YYREEE (reference sequence). This chain's CDR3 is CASSRTPNDEKLFF. Here the CDR3 DNA reads TGTGCCAGCAGCCGGACACCCAACGACGAAAAACTGTTTTTT.

The V call is TRBV6-4, the J call TRBJ2-3; possibly TRBD2 for D (6 bases). The CDR3 spans 13 residues. Germline V lookup: CDR1 MRHNA, CDR2 SNTAGT. V dropped 5 bases and J dropped 0 bases, with 6 bases sitting between them. The CDR3 DNA is TGTGCCAGCAGTAGCGGGAGCACAGATACGCAGTATTTT. Its protein product is CASSSGSTDTQYF.

The chain uses TRBV11-2 and TRBJ2-5, with TRBD2 matching over 7 bases. The ends lost 1 base at V and 5 bases at J; junction bases unmatched: 4. The length of the CDR3 is 14 residues. CDR1 is SGHAT and CDR2 is FQNNGV in the germline V gene. The CDR3 here is CASSLGAGGETQYF. In DNA form, the CDR3 reads TGTGCCAGCAGCTTAGGTGCCGGGGGGGAGACCCAGTACTTC.

V gene TRBV28 combines with J gene TRBJ2-3; D possibly corresponds to TRBD1 (7 bases). This CDR3 is built from 16 residues. V was shortened by 2 bases and J by 6 bases, with 18 bases between the two germline ends. Germline assignment: CDR1 MDHEN and CDR2 SYDVKM. This chain's CDR3 is CASSLSRRGRSDTQYF. CDR3 coding DNA: TGTGCCAGCAGTTTAAGCCGGAGGGGGCGTTCGGATACGCAGTATTTT.

In nucleotides, the CDR3 is TGTGCCAGCAGTGCTTCGGGAGGAAACACTGAAGCTTTCTTT. Encoded protein: CASSASGGNTEAFF. V is TRBV6-4 and J is TRBJ1-1; D ambiguous. Deletions cut 4 bases from V and 2 bases from J, with 11 bases between. Germline loops: CDR1 MRHNA, CDR2 SNTAGT. The CDR3 totals 14 residues.

The V gene is TRBV3-1 (or the pseudogene TRBV3-2), the J gene TRBJ2-1, with D uncertain. Trimming removed 2 bases from V and 0 bases from J, with 8 bases in between. Looked up from germline, CDR1 is LGHDT and CDR2 is YNNKEL (reference sequence). CDR3 length: 15 amino acids. DNA for the CDR3: TGTGCCAGCAGCCAACGCCCAGACTCCTACAATGAGCAGTTCTTC. The encoded protein is CASSQRPDSYNEQFF.

The CDR3 region is CASSLRGQTEAFF. The CDR3 DNA reads TGTGCCAGCAGTCTCAGGGGGCAGACTGAAGCTTTCTTT. This chain uses TRBV6-4 with TRBJ1-1, with 8 bases matching TRBD1. This CDR3 has 13 residues. In germline, CDR1 is MRHNA, CDR2 SNTAGT. V shed 5 bases, J shed 5 bases, and the junction held 4 bases outside the gene matches.

The chain has TRBV6-5 and TRBJ1-3; 7 bases match TRBD1. CDR1 and CDR2 (germline): MNHEY, SVGAGI. The trim removed 6 bases at V and 4 bases at J, leaving 3 bases unmatched. The CDR3 is 13 residues long. The CDR3 region has the DNA TGTGCCAGCAGACAGGGGTACGGAAACACCATATATTTT. Its translation: CASRQGYGNTIYF.

The CDR3 here is CASSQGTGGLPEAFF. CDR3 bases: TGCGCCAGCAGCCAAGGGACAGGGGGTCTCCCTGAAGCTTTCTTT. This rearrangement joins TRBV4-1 to TRBJ1-1; 10 bases match TRBD1. J lost 6 bases, V lost 1 base, and 5 bases had no gene match. Germline V lookup: CDR1 MGHRA, CDR2 YSYEKL. The CDR3 has 15 residues.

The chain couples TRBV5-4 to TRBJ2-5; a weak D match, TRBD2 (6 bases). This CDR3 has 13 amino acids. Trimming removed 4 bases from V and 3 bases from J, with 10 bases in between. Germline CDR1 is SGHNT and CDR2 is YYREEE (reference sequence). CDR3 nucleotides: TGTGCCAGCAGCCAGGGACTTGAAGAGACCCAGTACTTC. This codes for CASSQGLEETQYF.

V and J are TRBV5-1 and TRBJ2-1; 9 nucleotides align to TRBD2. V gave up 2 bases and J gave up 4 bases; unmatched junction bases: 7. This CDR3 has 16 amino acids. Germline CDR1 and CDR2: SGHRS and YFSETQ. The CDR3 protein is CASSFLAGAGYNEQFF. CDR3 DNA sequence: TGCGCCAGCAGCTTCTTAGCGGGAGCAGGGTACAATGAGCAGTTCTTC.

The J gene is TRBJ2-3, the V gene TRBV11-2; 7 positions agree with TRBD1. The junction had 14 bases not matched to a gene; V was cut back by 5 bases and J by 3 bases. This CDR3 spans 17 amino acids. Germline CDR1 SGHAT, CDR2 FQNNGV. The CDR3 region is CASSISTGASGTDTQYF. The CDR3 DNA is TGTGCCAGCAGCATCTCAACAGGGGCTTCGGGGACAGATACGCAGTATTTT.

This clone appeared once. The chain employs TRBV19 and TRBJ1-1, with a tentative D call TRBD1 (6 bases). Trimming removed 3 bases at V and 5 bases at J, with 16 bases between. Germline CDR1 LNHDA, CDR2 SQIVND (reference sequence). The CDR3 sequence is 15 residues long. DNA of the CDR3: TGTGCCAGTAGTATTGGCTTGGGGGGGCAGACTGAAGCTTTCTTT. Its translation is CASSIGLGGQTEAFF.